The 28 T cell receptor beta chains below were found in one sample sequenced in a study of blood T cells in healthy people across ages. A second PCR of 7 to 11 cycles used a sample-barcoded 5' primer and a J-beta primer mix. MiXCR was run by TCRdb on the 5' RACE reads, yielding one entry per CDR3 protein. The table includes some 900,000 distinct CDR3 sequences, around 30% detected once. The sample taken for sequencing was blood. These receptors were collected from a woman at least 80 years old in good health.

This chain joins TRBV7-2 and TRBJ2-5; possible D gene TRBD1, 5 bases. Germline V gene sequence: CDR1 SGHTA, CDR2 FQGNSA. V gave up 1 base and J gave up 5 bases, with 14 bases separating them. CDR3 size: 15 residues. This CDR3 is CASSLGWGRAETQYF. In DNA, the CDR3 is TGTGCCAGCAGCTTAGGATGGGGCAGGGCCGAGACCCAGTACTTC.

This clonotype appeared many times. The CDR3 loop reads CASRNYDGYEQYF. In DNA, the CDR3 is TGTGCCAGCAGAAACTATGACGGATACGAGCAGTACTTC. The rearrangement links TRBV7-2 to TRBJ2-7, with unresolved D. The V and J ends lost 6 bases and 4 bases respectively, with 13 bases between them. The CDR3 length is 13 residues. CDR1 is SGHTA and CDR2 is FQGNSA in the germline V gene.

For this clonotype: A much bigger clone sits one base away, suggesting this may be a read error. CDR3 protein: CTSGQRTSGYNEQFF. As DNA, the CDR3 is TGCACCAGCGGCCAAAGGACTAGCGGCTACAATGAGCAGTTCTTC. The chain combines TRBV5-1 with TRBJ2-1; 10 nucleotides align to TRBD2. Germline V gives CDR1 SGHRS, CDR2 YFSETQ. There are 15 residues in the CDR3.

Details on this clonotype: A much larger clone lies a single base off, so this may be a read error. The CDR3 DNA follows: TGTGCCTGCAGCATCAGGAATTCACCCCTCCACTTT. Translation: CACSIRNSPLHF. This chain uses TRBV6-1 with TRBJ1-6, with D unclear. The CDR3 consists of 12 residues. CDR1 is MNHNS and CDR2 is SASEGT in the germline V gene.

Remarks on this clonotype: This is likely a read error, given that the CDR3 carries no conserved phenylalanine or tryptophan at its end. The DNA is omitted, as the CDR3 cannot be located on it reliably, and the CDR3 follows TCRdb's listing. The rearrangement links TRBV10-3 to TRBJ2-1; the DNA was not compared with TRBD1, the D call given in the table. Termini included, the CDR3 measures 16 amino acids. Germline-derived CDR1 and CDR2 are ENHRY and SYGVKD. This CDR3 is CAISGGQPLNGYTFGS.

Note on this clonotype: With a much larger clone just one base away, this may be a read error. The J gene is TRBJ1-1, the V gene TRBV29-1, with 7 bases that match TRBD1. Germline V gene data show CDR1 as SQVTM and CDR2 as ANQGSEA. V gave up 7 bases and J gave up 3 bases; unmatched junction bases: 8. The CDR3 covers 13 residues. CDR3 nucleotide sequence: TGCAGCGCCGGCACAGGGGCGGACACTGAAGCTTTCTTT. Its translation: CSAGTGADTEAFF.

This clonotype has a handful of counts. This chain links TRBV18 with TRBJ2-3; D is unresolved. Trimming shortened V by 3 bases and J by 0 bases, and 10 bases separated the two germline ends. CDR1 and CDR2 (germline): KGHSH, LQKENI. The CDR3 length is 15 residues. CDR3 sequence (DNA): TGTGCCAGCTCACCTAAGGCGGCTAGCACAGATACGCAGTATTTT. The encoded protein is CASSPKAASTDTQYF.

About this clonotype itself: A much larger clone is a single base away; this may be a read error. The chain is built from TRBV6-2 or TRBV6-3 and TRBJ2-1; TRBD2 agrees at 7 bases. V trimming: 5 bases; J trimming: 4 bases; junction bases outside the gene matches: 11. The CDR3 extends over 16 amino acids. Germline CDR1 is MNHEY and CDR2 is SVGEGT. CDR3 in DNA: TGTGCCAGCAGTCGCTTCCGAGCGGGGCTTTACAATGAGCAGTTCTTC. Protein product: CASSRFRAGLYNEQFF.

Note on this clonotype: A read error may explain this, as a much larger clone is one base away. This chain links TRBV4-1 with TRBJ2-3; 8 nucleotides align to TRBD2. CDR1 and CDR2 from the germline V gene are MGHRA and YSYEKL. The CDR3 consists of 12 residues. The junction had 5 bases not matched to a gene; V was cut back by 6 bases and J by 9 bases. CDR3 sequence: CASRPTGGTQYF. Written as DNA, the CDR3 is TGCGCCAGCAGACCTACGGGGGGGACGCAGTATTTT.

This clonotype was detected a few times. The genes are TRBV7-9 and TRBJ2-7; perhaps TRBD2 as D (6 bases). With 3 bases removed from V and 2 bases from J, the gap between germline ends came to 11 bases. CDR1 is SEHNR and CDR2 is FQNEAQ in the germline V gene (reference sequence). The CDR3 runs to 14 residues. The DNA for the CDR3 is TGTGCCAGCAGCTTTTACGCGGGACCCTACGAGCAGTACTTC. Protein sequence: CASSFYAGPYEQYF.

There are a few counts of this clonotype. CDR3 in amino acids: CASSAQGTGTEAFF. In DNA form, the CDR3 reads TGTGCCAGCAGTGCACAGGGGACGGGCACTGAAGCTTTCTTT. The rearrangement joins TRBV12-3 or TRBV12-4 to TRBJ1-1; TRBD1 matches at 7 bases. Trimming cost V 5 bases and J 4 bases; bases outside gene matches: 7. This CDR3 is built from 14 residues.

Note on this clonotype: A much bigger clone sits one base away, suggesting this may be a read error. As DNA, the CDR3 is TGTGCCGGCAGCGGCAACGGACGTCAGGAGCAGTTCTTC. Translating it yields CAGSGNGRQEQFF. This chain joins TRBV7-2 and TRBJ2-1; possibly TRBD2 for D (5 bases). Germline V gene lookup returns CDR1 SGHTA and CDR2 FQGNSA. The CDR3 extends over 13 amino acids. Based on the CDR3 plus reference TRBV7-2 and TRBJ2-1, the full variable domain is GAGVSQSPSNKVTEKGKDVELRCDPISGHTALYWYRQSLGQGLEFLIYFQGNSAPDKSGLPSDRFSAERTGGSVSTLTIQRTQQEDSAVYLCAGSGNGRQEQFFGPGTRLTVL.

This clonotype was seen ten or more times. V gene TRBV5-1 combines with J gene TRBJ2-7; either TRBD1 or TRBD2 may fit D (5 bases each). The CDR3 covers 15 residues. Trimming shortened V by 0 bases and J by 1 base, and 11 bases separated the two germline ends. Germline loops: CDR1 SGHRS, CDR2 YFSETQ. In nucleotides, the CDR3 is TGCGCCAGCAGCTTGGCGGGACCACGGTCCTACGAGCAGTACTTC. Translation gives CASSLAGPRSYEQYF.

This clonotype was observed many times. The chain uses TRBV5-6 and TRBJ2-7; 7 positions match TRBD1. The germline V gene encodes CDR1 SGHDT and CDR2 YYEEEE. The CDR3 is made up of 14 amino acids. V gave up 4 bases and J gave up 1 base; unmatched junction bases: 5. CDR3 bases: TGTGCCAGCAGCGAAGACAGGGTTTCCTACGAGCAGTACTTC. It specifies CASSEDRVSYEQYF.

The gene calls are TRBV12-3 or TRBV12-4 and TRBJ1-4; D possibly corresponds to TRBD1 (5 bases). This CDR3 contains 15 residues. Trimming removed 7 bases from V and 7 bases from J, with 19 bases in between. CDR3 region: CASNIRGPLGEKLFF. CDR3 nucleotide sequence: TGTGCCAGCAATATTAGGGGACCCCTAGGTGAAAAACTGTTTTTT.

CDR3 sequence (DNA): TGTGCCTGGAAAGGACCAAACACAGATACGCAGTATTTT. Translating gives CAWKGPNTDTQYF. The J gene is TRBJ2-3, the V gene TRBV30; no clear D. The CDR3 runs 13 residues. Germline V gene lookup returns CDR1 GTSNPN and CDR2 SVGIG (reference sequence). V was shortened by 4 bases and J by 2 bases, with 10 bases between the two germline ends.

This clonotype was seen at least ten times. V and J are TRBV7-2 and TRBJ2-4; D gene ambiguous. V lost 2 bases and J 15 bases, leaving 14 bases between the germline ends. Germline V gene sequence: CDR1 SGHTA, CDR2 FQGNSA. This CDR3 comprises 12 residues. CDR3 coding DNA: TGTGCCAGCAGCTTAAAGGCTAGTCTCTTGTACTTC. It yields the protein CASSLKASLLYF. Supplemented by reference TRBV7-2 and TRBJ2-4, the full variable domain reads GAGVSQSPSNKVTEKGKDVELRCDPISGHTALYWYRQSLGQGLEFLIYFQGNSAPDKSGLPSDRFSAERTGGSVSTLTIQRTQQEDSAVYLCASSLKASLLYFGAGTRLSVL.

This clonotype has at least ten counts. This chain connects TRBV29-1 to TRBJ2-1; 9 bases are shared with TRBD2. The CDR3 loop spans 16 amino acids. The ends lost 6 bases at V and 0 bases at J; junction bases unmatched: 9. CDR1 and CDR2 from the germline V gene are SQVTM and ANQGSEA. This CDR3 is CSVSGGPGTSYNEQFF. The CDR3 DNA reads as TGCAGCGTGAGCGGGGGGCCGGGGACCTCCTACAATGAGCAGTTCTTC.

As regards this clonotype: A much larger clone is a single base away; this may be a read error. The V and J genes are TRBV18 and TRBJ2-1; tentative D call: TRBD1 (6 bases). The end of the DNA fits TRBJ2-7 better, so the J call may be wrong. Germline V gives CDR1 KGHSH, CDR2 LQKENI. The CDR3 spans 16 residues. DNA of the CDR3: TGTGCCAGCTCACCTAGACAGGTCCCCTCCTACAATGAGCAGTACTTC. Translating gives CASSPRQVPSYNEQYF.

This clonotype was seen ten or more times. The chain recombines TRBV6-6 with TRBJ2-1; 11 positions agree with TRBD1. The CDR3 length is 17 residues. With 8 bases clipped from V and 6 bases from J, the junction kept 15 bases outside the gene matches. Per the germline V gene, CDR1 is MNHNY and CDR2 is SVGAGI (reference sequence). The CDR3 sequence: CASQVTHPGQGGNEQFF. The CDR3 nucleotides read TGTGCCAGCCAAGTTACCCACCCGGGACAGGGGGGCAATGAGCAGTTCTTC.

This chain uses TRBV5-6 with TRBJ1-5; TRBD1 might be the D (5 bases). The CDR3 has 14 amino acids. Trimming pared 2 bases from V and 9 bases from J, leaving 15 bases between. From germline, CDR1 is SGHDT and CDR2 YYEEEE. CDR3 coding DNA: TGTGCCAGCAGCTTTGGGGGAGGAAACCGGCCCCAGCATTTT. Translating gives CASSFGGGNRPQHF. Using reference TRBV5-6 and TRBJ1-5 for the parts outside the CDR3, the full variable domain is DAGVTQSPTHLIKTRGQQVTLRCSPKSGHDTVSWYQQALGQGPQFIFQYYEEEERQRGNFPDRFSGHQFPNYSSELNVNALLLGDSALYLCASSFGGGNRPQHFGDGTRLSIL.

This clonotype came up many times. The V and J genes are TRBV5-6 and TRBJ2-7; D is perhaps TRBD2 (5 bases). Germline V gene lookup returns CDR1 SGHDT and CDR2 YYEEEE. Trimming cost V 0 bases and J 6 bases, with 10 bases left between them. This CDR3 has 13 residues. The CDR3 DNA follows: TGTGCCAGCAGCTTGGTACGGGGAGCCGAGCAGTACTTC. It is translated as CASSLVRGAEQYF.

This chain connects TRBV7-9 to TRBJ1-6; the D is unclear. V lost 5 bases, J lost 9 bases, and 14 bases lay in between. CDR1 and CDR2 (germline): SEHNR, FQNEAQ (reference sequence). The CDR3 is 14 amino acids. The CDR3, as DNA: TGTGCCAGCAGCCGTTCGGGCTACTCTTCACCCCTCCACTTT. It translates to CASSRSGYSSPLHF.

This clonotype was seen at least ten times. CDR3 coding DNA: TGTGCCACAAACAGGGGGTACGATGGCTACACCTTC. Its translation is CATNRGYDGYTF. V usage is TRBV30 and J usage is TRBJ1-2; 8 bases map to TRBD1. The germline V gene encodes CDR1 GTSNPN and CDR2 SVGIG (reference sequence). The ends lost 8 bases at V and 6 bases at J; junction bases unmatched: 8. The CDR3 loop spans 12 amino acids.

The V gene is TRBV20-1, the J gene TRBJ1-5; D is perhaps TRBD1 (6 bases). Between the trimmed V and J ends, which lost 5 bases and 7 bases, there was a span of 12 bases. Germline CDR1 reads DFQATT; CDR2 reads SNEGSKA (reference sequence). This CDR3 is built from 12 residues. The CDR3 coding sequence is TGCAGTGCTTACCAGGGGATCCAGCCCCAGCATTTT. Translation: CSAYQGIQPQHF.

The table lists this clonotype with many counts. The CDR3 sequence: CASSPGGGRTQIILYGYTF. CDR3 nucleotides: TGTGCCAGCAGTCCCGGGGGAGGGCGGACTCAAATAATACTATATGGCTACACCTTC. This chain joins TRBV6-1 and TRBJ1-2, with D maybe TRBD1 (5 bases). There are 19 residues in the CDR3. Germline V gene sequence: CDR1 MNHNS, CDR2 SASEGT. The V gene lost 5 bases and the J gene lost 5 bases, with 30 bases spanning the gap.

This clonotype was found many times. This rearrangement joins TRBV5-1 to TRBJ2-1; TRBD2 aligns across 15 bases. Germline V gives CDR1 SGHRS, CDR2 YFSETQ. Trimming at V came to 2 bases and at J to 4 bases, leaving 13 bases not matched to a gene. The CDR3 loop spans 20 amino acids. For the CDR3, the DNA is TGCGCCAGCAGCTTCGGACTAGCGGGGGGGCACCGGCAACCGTACAATGAGCAGTTCTTC. This gives the protein CASSFGLAGGHRQPYNEQFF.

This clonotype was found a few times. The genes are TRBV20-1 and TRBJ2-3, with 11 bases matching TRBD2. V shed 0 bases, J shed 3 bases, and the junction held 8 bases outside the gene matches. Germline CDR1 reads DFQATT; CDR2 reads SNEGSKA (reference sequence). The CDR3 is 17 residues long. CDR3 DNA sequence: TGCAGTGCTAGAGATTGGATTAGCGGGGGGGGTACAGATACGCAGTATTTT. Translation gives CSARDWISGGGTDTQYF.